This T cell receptor (beta chain) was recorded in a study of T cells in localized non-small cell lung cancer. Whole-study findings and limits: Blood T cell density predicted longer survival; adjacent-lung clonality, shorter.

V lost 7 bases to trimming and J lost 4 bases; unmatched junction nucleotides: 10. The CDR3 is 15 residues long. For this clone: Its antigen is unidentified.

Assay: immunoSEQ multiplex PCR; the TCRdb copy retains only in-frame clones and omits some. The sample gives around 3,700 clones, about 30% of which show up once; 8.5% to 9.5% is in the top ten. The chain uses TRBV23-1 and TRBJ1-3, with TRBD1 identical over 7 bases. TRBV23-1 is treated as an ORF (open reading frame) with a function not yet certain. This TCR came from an older male donor with stage I lung adenocarcinoma. This specimen was lung tumor tissue, taken before any cancer treatment. The CDR3 sequence: CASTQETGPGNTIYF. CDR3 in DNA: TGCGCCAGCACCCAGGAGACAGGGCCCGGAAACACCATATATTTT.